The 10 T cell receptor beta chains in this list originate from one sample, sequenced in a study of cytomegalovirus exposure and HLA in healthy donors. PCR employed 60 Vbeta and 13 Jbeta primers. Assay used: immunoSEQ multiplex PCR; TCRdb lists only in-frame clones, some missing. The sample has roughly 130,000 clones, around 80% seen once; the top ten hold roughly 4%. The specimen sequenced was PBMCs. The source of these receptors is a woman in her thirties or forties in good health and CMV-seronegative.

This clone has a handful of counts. The CDR3 coding sequence is TGTGCCAGCAGCCCCGTATCTGGAAACACCATATATTTT. Translated: CASSPVSGNTIYF. This chain connects TRBV5-6 to TRBJ1-3; unclear D gene. Deletions cut 4 bases from V and 1 base from J, with 6 bases between. This CDR3 is 13 amino acids long. Germline assignment: CDR1 SGHDT and CDR2 YYEEEE.

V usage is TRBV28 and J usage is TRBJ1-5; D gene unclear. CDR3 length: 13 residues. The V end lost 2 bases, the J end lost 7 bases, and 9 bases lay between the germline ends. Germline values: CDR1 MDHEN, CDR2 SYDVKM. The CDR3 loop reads CASSLGNRQPQHF. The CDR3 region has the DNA TGTGCCAGCAGTTTAGGAAACAGACAGCCCCAGCATTTT.

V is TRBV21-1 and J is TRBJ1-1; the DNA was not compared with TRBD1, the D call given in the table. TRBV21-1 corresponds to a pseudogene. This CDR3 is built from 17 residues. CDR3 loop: CASSKAGRLNWDTEAFF. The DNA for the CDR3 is TGTGCCAGCAGCAAAGCGGGCAGGTTAAATTGGGACACTGAAGCTTTCTTT.

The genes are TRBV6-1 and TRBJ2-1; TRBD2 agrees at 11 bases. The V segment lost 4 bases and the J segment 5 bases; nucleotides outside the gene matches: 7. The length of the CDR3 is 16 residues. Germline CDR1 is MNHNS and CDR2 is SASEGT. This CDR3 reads CASSALAGGYNNEQFF. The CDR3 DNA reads TGTGCCAGCAGTGCTTTAGCGGGGGGGTACAACAATGAGCAGTTCTTC.

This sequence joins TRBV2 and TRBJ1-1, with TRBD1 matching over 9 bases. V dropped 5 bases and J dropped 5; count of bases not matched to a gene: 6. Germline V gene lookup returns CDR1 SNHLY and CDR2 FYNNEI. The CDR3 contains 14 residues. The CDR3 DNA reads TGTGCCAGCAGTATACAGGGGGCCAGGACTGAAGCTTTCTTT. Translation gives CASSIQGARTEAFF.

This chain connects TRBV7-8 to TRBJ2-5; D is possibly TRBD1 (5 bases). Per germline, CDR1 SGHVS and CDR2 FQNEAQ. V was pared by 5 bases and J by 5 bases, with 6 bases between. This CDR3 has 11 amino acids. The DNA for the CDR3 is TGTGCCAGCAGCCAGGGTGAGACCCAGTACTTC. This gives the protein CASSQGETQYF.

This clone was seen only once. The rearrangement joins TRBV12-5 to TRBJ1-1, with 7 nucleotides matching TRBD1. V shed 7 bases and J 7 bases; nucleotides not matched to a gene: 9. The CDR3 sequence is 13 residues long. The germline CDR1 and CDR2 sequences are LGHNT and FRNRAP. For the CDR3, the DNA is TGTGCTAGTGTTGAGAAACAGGGGAGTGAAGCTTTCTTT. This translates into CASVEKQGSEAFF.

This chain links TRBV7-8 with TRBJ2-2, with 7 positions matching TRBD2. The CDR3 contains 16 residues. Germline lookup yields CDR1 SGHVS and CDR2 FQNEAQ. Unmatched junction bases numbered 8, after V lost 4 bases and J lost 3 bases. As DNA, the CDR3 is TGTGCCAGCAGCTCCACCGGGGGGTCGTACACCGGGGAGCTGTTTTTT. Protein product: CASSSTGGSYTGELFF.

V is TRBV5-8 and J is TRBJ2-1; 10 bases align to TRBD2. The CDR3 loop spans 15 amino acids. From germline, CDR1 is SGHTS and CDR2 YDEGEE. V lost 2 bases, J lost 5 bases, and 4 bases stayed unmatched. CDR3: CASSLGTSENNEQFF. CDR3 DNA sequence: TGTGCCAGCAGCTTAGGGACTAGCGAGAACAATGAGCAGTTCTTC.

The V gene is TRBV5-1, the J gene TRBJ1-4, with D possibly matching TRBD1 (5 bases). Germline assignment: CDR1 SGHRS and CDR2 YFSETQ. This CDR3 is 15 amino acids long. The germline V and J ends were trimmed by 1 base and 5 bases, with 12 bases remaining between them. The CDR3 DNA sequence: TGCGCCAGCAGCTTGTATCCCAGGGAAAATGAAAAACTGTTTTTT. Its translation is CASSLYPRENEKLFF.